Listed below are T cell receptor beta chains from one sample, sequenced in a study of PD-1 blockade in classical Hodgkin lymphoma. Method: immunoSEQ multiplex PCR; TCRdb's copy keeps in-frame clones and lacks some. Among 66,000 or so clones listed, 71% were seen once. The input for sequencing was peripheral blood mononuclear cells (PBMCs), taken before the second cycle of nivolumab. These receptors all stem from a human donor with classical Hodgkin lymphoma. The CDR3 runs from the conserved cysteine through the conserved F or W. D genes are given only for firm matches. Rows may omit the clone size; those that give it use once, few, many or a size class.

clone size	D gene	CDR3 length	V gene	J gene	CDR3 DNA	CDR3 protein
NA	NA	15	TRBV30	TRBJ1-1	TGTGCCTGGAGTCCCCCGGCGCTCGTGAACACTGAAGCTTTCTTT	CAWSPPALVNTEAFF
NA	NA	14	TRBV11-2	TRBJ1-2	TGTGCCAGCAGCTTAGATCCGGGGGCGAGGGGCTACACCTTC	CASSLDPGARGYTF
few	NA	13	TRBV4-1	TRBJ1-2	TGCGCCAGCAGCCAAGATGGGGGTTTTGGCTACACCTTC	CASSQDGGFGYTF
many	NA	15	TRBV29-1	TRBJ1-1	TGCAGCGTTGGGCCAGGGCAGGAGGTAAACACTGAAGCTTTCTTT	CSVGPGQEVNTEAFF
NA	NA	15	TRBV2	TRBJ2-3	TGTGCCAGCAGCTCAGAGCGGCTCCGCACAGATACGCAGTATTTT	CASSSERLRTDTQYF
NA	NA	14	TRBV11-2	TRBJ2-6	TGTGCCAGCAGCTTGCTCTCTGGGGCCAACGTCCTGACTTTC	CASSLLSGANVLTF
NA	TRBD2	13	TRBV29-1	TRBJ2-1	TGCAGCGGGACTAGCGGGGTCTACAATGAGCAGTTCTTC	CSGTSGVYNEQFF
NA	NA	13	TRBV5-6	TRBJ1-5	TGTGCCAGCAGCTTGGGTAGCAATCAGCCCCAGCATTTT	CASSLGSNQPQHF
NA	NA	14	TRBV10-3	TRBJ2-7	TGTGCCATCAGTGAGTCGAACAGGGTGTGGGTGCAGTACTTC	CAISESNRVWVQYF
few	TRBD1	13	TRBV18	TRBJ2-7	TGTGCCAGCTCACAAGGGGGCGATTACGAGCAGTACTTC	CASSQGGDYEQYF
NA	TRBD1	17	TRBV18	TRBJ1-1	TGTGCCAGCTCACCATCCCCGAGGACAGGGGGCGCCGCTGAAGCTTTCTTT	CASSPSPRTGGAAEAFF
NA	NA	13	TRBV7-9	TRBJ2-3	TGTGCCAGCAGCTTAGCGGTTCGTGATACGCAGTATTTT	CASSLAVRDTQYF
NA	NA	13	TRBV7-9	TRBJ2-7	TGTGCCAGCAGCTTAGGAGGGGGTTCCGAGCAGTACTTC	CASSLGGGSEQYF
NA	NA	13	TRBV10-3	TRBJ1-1	TGTGCCATCAGTATAGGGGAAAACACTGAAGCTTTCTTT	CAISIGENTEAFF
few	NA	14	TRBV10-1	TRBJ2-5	TGCGCCAGCAGTGAAGGGCAGGGGTCACAGACCCAGTACTTC	CASSEGQGSQTQYF
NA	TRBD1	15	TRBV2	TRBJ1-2	TGTGCCAGCATCCCCGGGACAGGGGGCTGGGGAGGCTACACCTTC	CASIPGTGGWGGYTF
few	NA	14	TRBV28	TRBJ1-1	TGTGCCAGCAGTTTAAATCCGATCCTAACTGAAGCTTTCTTT	CASSLNPILTEAFF
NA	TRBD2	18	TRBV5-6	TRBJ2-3	TGTGCCAGCAGCTTGGTGTCTAGCGGGAGTTCCAGCACAGATACGCAGTATTTT	CASSLVSSGSSSTDTQYF
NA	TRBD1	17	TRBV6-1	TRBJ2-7	TGTGCCAGCAGTGAGCCCTCCGGCAGGGGGCTTGGGGCCGAGCAGTACTTC	CASSEPSGRGLGAEQYF
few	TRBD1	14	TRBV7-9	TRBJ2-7	TGTGCCAGCAGCCCCTGGACAGGGCCCGACGAGCAGTACTTC	CASSPWTGPDEQYF
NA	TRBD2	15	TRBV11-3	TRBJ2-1	TGTGCCAGCAGCTTAGACGGGACTAGTTCCAATGAGCAGTTCTTC	CASSLDGTSSNEQFF
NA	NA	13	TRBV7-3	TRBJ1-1	TGTGCCAGCAGCTTATCAGGGGAGACTGAAGCTTTCTTT	CASSLSGETEAFF
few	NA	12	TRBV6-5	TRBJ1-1	TGTGCCAGCAGTTCCGCCGGGACAGAAGCTTTCTTT	CASSSAGTEAFF
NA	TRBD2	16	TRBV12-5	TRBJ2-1	TGTGCTAGTGGTTTGTCCGTTACGGGAGGATACAATGAGCAGTTCTTC	CASGLSVTGGYNEQFF
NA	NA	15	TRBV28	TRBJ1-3	TGTGCCAGCCTTGGACTTACTTATTCTGGAAACACCATATATTTT	CASLGLTYSGNTIYF
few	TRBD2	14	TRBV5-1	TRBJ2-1	TGCGCCAGCAGCCTCGGGGGGATCGGCAATGAGCAGTTCTTC	CASSLGGIGNEQFF
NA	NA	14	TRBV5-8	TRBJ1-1	TGTGCCAGCAGGCCAGGGCCTATGAACACTGAAGCTTTCTTT	CASRPGPMNTEAFF
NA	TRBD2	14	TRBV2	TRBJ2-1	TGTGCCAGCAGCAGACTAGCGGGAGGTTATGAGCAGTTCTTC	CASSRLAGGYEQFF
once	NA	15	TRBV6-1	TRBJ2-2	TGTGCCAGCAGTGAAGGGCTCCTCCGGTCCGGGGAGCTGTTTTTT	CASSEGLLRSGELFF
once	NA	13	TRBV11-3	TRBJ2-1	TGTGCCAGCAGCCAACTACGGGGTAATGAGCAGTTCTTC	CASSQLRGNEQFF
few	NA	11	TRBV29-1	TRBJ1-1	TGCAGCGTCCGAGAGGTAACTGAAGCTTTCTTT	CSVREVTEAFF
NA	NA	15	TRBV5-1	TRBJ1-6	TGCGCCAGCAGCTTGGTGGGGAGCTCCGATTCACCCCTCCACTTT	CASSLVGSSDSPLHF
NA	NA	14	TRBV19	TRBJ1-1	TGTGCCAGTAGGTTATCCGGGGGGAACACTGAAGCTTTCTTT	CASRLSGGNTEAFF
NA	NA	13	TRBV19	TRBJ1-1	TGTGCCAGTAGTAGGGGGCGGAGAACTGAAGCTTTCTTT	CASSRGRRTEAFF
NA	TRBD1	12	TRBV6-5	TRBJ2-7	TGTGCCAGCAGCCACACAGGGGCCGAGCAGTACTTC	CASSHTGAEQYF
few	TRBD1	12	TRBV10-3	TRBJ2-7	TGTGCCATCAGTACCTCAGGGGGAGAGCAGTACTTC	CAISTSGGEQYF
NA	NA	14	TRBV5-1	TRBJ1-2	TGCGCCAGCAGCCCGCTCAACGCCTTCTATGGCTACACCTTC	CASSPLNAFYGYTF
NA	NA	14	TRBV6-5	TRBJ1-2	TGTGCCAGCAGTTACGGGGGGCGCTTAGGTGGCTACACCTTC	CASSYGGRLGGYTF
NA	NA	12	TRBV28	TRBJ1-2	TGTGCCAGCAGTCCGGGGGACTATGGCTACACCTTC	CASSPGDYGYTF